The entry below gives a single T cell receptor (beta chain) sequence along with its context. A read error may account for a junction end that differs from germline. Looked up from germline, CDR1 is MNHEY and CDR2 is SVGAGI. The CDR3 totals 13 residues. The sample comes from a study of blood T cell repertoires in COVID-19. As for the study in general: The analysed material was cDNA or gDNA that came from T cells, B-cell-depleted T cells, or PBMCs.

Libraries were prepared by immunoSEQ multiplex PCR; TCRdb keeps only in-frame clonotypes and omits some of them. In the table there are roughly 150,000 clones, approximately 78% of which are singletons. The rearrangement uses TRBV6-5 and TRBJ1-6, with D perhaps TRBD1 (5 bases). Sequenced sample: peripheral blood. The clonotype was recovered from a human donor with acute or convalescent COVID-19. The donor label of this sample is uncertain. In nucleotides, the CDR3 is TGTGCCACCCGGGACTCCTTTAATTCACCCCTCCACTTT. Translated: CATRDSFNSPLHF.